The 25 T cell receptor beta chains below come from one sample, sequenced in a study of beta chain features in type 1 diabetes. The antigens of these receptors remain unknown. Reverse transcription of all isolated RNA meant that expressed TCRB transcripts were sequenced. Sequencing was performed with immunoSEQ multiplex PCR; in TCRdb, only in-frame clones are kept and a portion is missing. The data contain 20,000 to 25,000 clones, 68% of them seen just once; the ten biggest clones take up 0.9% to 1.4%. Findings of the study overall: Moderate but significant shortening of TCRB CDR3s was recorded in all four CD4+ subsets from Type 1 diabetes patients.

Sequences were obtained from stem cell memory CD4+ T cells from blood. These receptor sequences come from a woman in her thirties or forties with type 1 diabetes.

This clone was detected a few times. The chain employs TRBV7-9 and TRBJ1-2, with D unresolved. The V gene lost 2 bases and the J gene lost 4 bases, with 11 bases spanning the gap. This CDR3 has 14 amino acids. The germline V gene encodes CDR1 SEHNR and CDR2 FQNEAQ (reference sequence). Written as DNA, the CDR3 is TGTGCCAGCAGCTTAATCGGAGATAGCTATGGCTACACCTTC. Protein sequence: CASSLIGDSYGYTF.

CDR3 region: CASSPVRAETDGYTF. The CDR3 DNA reads TGTGCCAGCTCACCGGTGCGGGCCGAGACCGATGGCTACACCTTC. This chain links TRBV18 with TRBJ1-2; D not certain. V gave up 3 bases and J gave up 6 bases, with 17 bases separating them. From germline, CDR1 is KGHSH and CDR2 LQKENI. The CDR3 covers 15 residues.

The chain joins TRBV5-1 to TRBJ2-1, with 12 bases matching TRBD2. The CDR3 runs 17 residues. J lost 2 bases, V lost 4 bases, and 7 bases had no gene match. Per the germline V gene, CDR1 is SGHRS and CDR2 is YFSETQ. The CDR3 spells CASSPGTSGPTYNEQFF. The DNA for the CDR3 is TGCGCCAGCAGCCCGGGGACTAGCGGGCCGACCTACAATGAGCAGTTCTTC.

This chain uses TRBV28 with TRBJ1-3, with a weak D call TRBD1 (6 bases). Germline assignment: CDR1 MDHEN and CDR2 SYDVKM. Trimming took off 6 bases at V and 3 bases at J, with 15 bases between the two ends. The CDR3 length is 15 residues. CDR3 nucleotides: TGTGCCAGCAGAGGACCGTACAGGGATGGAAACACCATATATTTT. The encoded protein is CASRGPYRDGNTIYF.

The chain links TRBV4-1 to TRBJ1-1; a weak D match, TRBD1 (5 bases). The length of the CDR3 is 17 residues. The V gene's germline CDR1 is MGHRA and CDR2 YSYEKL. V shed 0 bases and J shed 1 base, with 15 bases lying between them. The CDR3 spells CASSQDPWTRRNTEAFF. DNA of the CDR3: TGCGCCAGCAGCCAAGATCCGTGGACAAGGCGGAACACTGAAGCTTTCTTT.

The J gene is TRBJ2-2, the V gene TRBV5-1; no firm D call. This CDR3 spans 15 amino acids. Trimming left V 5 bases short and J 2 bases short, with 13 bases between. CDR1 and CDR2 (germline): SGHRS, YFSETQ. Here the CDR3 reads CASREGGINTGELFF. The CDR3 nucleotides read TGCGCCAGCAGGGAAGGCGGAATTAACACCGGGGAGCTGTTTTTT. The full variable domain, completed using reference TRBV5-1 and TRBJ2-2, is KAGVTQTPRYLIKTRGQQVTLSCSPISGHRSVSWYQQTPGQGLQFLFEYFSETQRNKGNFPGRFSGRQFSNSRSEMNVSTLELGDSALYLCASREGGINTGELFFGEGSRLTVL.

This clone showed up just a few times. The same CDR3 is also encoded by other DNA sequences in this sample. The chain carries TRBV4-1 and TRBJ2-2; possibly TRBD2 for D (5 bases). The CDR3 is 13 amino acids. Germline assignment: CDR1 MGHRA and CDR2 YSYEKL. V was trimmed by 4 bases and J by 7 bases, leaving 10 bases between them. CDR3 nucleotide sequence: TGCGCCAGCAGCCTCCTGGAGGTCGGGGAGCTGTTTTTT. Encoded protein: CASSLLEVGELFF.

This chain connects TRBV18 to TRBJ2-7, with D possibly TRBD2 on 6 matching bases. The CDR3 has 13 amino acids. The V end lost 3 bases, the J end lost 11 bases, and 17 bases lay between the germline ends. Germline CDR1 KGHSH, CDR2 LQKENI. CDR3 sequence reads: CASSPRETSGEYF. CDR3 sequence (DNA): TGTGCCAGCTCACCCCGGGAAACCTCGGGGGAGTACTTC.

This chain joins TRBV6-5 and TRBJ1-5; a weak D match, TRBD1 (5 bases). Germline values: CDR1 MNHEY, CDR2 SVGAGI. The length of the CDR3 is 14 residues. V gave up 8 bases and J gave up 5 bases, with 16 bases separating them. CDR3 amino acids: CASQGPSPDQPQHF. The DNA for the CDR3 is TGTGCCAGCCAGGGCCCTTCCCCCGATCAGCCCCAGCATTTT.

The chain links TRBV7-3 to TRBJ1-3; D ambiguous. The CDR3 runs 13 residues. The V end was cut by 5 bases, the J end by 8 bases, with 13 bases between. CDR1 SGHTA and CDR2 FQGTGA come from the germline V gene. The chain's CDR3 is CASSPQYGDTIYF. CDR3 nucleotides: TGTGCCAGCAGCCCACAGTACGGGGACACCATATATTTT. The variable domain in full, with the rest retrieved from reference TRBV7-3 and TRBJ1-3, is GAGVSQTPSNKVTEKGKYVELRCDPISGHTALYWYRQSLGQGPEFLIYFQGTGAADDSGLPNDRFFAVRPEGSVSTLKIQRTERGDSAVYLCASSPQYGDTIYFGEGSWLTVV.

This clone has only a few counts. CDR3 sequence: CASSQDTAKAFF. Here the CDR3 DNA reads TGTGCCAGCAGCCAAGATACAGCTAAAGCTTTCTTT. The rearrangement links TRBV14 to TRBJ1-1, with D uncertain. This CDR3 is built from 12 residues. V was shortened by 0 bases and J by 9 bases, with 8 bases between the two germline ends. Germline values: CDR1 SGHDN, CDR2 FVKESK.

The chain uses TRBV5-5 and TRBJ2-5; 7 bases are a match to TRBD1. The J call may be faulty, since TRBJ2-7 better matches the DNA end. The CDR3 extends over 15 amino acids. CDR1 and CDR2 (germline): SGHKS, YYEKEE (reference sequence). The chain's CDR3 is CASSHERGRDYEQYF. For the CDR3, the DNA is TGTGCCAGCAGCCATGAAAGGGGGCGAGACTACGAGCAGTACTTC.

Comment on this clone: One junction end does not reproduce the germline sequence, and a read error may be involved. The CDR3 nucleotides read TGTGCTAGTGCGGCGTCAGGGGCATCCTCCGAGCAGTACTTC. Encoded protein: CASAASGASSEQYF. The chain has TRBV12-5 and TRBJ2-7; D might be TRBD1 (6 bases). This CDR3 is built from 14 residues. Germline values: CDR1 LGHNT, CDR2 FRNRAP.

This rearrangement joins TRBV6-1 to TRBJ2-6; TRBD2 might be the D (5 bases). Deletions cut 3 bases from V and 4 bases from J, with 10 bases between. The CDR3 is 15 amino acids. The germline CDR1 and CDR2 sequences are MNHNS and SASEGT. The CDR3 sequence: CASSDGVGGANVLTF. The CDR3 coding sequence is TGTGCCAGCAGTGACGGGGTTGGGGGGGCCAACGTCCTGACTTTC.

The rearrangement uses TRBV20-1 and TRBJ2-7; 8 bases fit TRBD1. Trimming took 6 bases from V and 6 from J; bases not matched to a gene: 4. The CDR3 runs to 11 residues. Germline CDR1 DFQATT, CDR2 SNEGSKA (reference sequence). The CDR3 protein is CSADTGGEQYF. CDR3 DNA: TGCAGTGCGGACACAGGGGGCGAGCAGTACTTC.

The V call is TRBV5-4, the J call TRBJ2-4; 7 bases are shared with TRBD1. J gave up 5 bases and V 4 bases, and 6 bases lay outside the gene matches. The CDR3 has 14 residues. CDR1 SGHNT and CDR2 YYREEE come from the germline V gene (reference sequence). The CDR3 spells CASSQDGTENIQYF. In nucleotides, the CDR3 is TGTGCCAGCAGCCAAGATGGGACAGAAAACATTCAGTACTTC.

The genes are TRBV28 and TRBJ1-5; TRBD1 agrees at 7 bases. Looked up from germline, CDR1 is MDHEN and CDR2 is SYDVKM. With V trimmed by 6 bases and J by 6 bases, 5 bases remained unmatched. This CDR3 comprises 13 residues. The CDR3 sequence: CASRRQGVQPQHF. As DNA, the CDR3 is TGTGCCAGCAGGAGACAGGGTGTTCAGCCCCAGCATTTT. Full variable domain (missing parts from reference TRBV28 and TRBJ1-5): DVKVTQSSRYLVKRTGEKVFLECVQDMDHENMFWYRQDPGLGLRLIYFSYDVKMKEKGDIPEGYSVSREKKERFSLILESASTNQTSMYLCASRRQGVQPQHFGDGTRLSIL.

The CDR3 sequence: CASSFQGNNSPLHF. CDR3 DNA: TGTGCCAGCAGCTTTCAGGGGAATAATTCACCCCTCCACTTT. The genes are TRBV7-3 and TRBJ1-6; TRBD1 is a possible D gene (6 bases). This CDR3 is 14 amino acids long. Germline lookup yields CDR1 SGHTA and CDR2 FQGTGA. V lost 3 bases to trimming and J lost 5 bases, with 8 bases between them.

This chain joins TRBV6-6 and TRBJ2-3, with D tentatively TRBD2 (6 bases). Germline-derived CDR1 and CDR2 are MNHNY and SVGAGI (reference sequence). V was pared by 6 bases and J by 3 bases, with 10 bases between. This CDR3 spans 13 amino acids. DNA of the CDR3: TGTGCCAGCAGGAGGGACTTAACAGATACGCAGTATTTT. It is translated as CASRRDLTDTQYF.

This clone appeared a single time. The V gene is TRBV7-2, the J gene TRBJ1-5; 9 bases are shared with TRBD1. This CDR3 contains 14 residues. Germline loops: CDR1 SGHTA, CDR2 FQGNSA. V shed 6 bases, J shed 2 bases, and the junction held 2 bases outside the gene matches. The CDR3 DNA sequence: TGTGCCAGCAGGCGACAGGGGGGCAATCAGCCCCAGCATTTT. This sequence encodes CASRRQGGNQPQHF.

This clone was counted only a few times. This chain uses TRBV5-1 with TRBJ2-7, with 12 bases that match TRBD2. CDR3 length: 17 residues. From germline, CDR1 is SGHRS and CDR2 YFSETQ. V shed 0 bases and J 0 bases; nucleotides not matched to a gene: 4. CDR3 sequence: CASSLVGLAGLSYEQYF. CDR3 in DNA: TGCGCCAGCAGCTTGGTGGGACTAGCGGGTCTCTCCTACGAGCAGTACTTC.

The chain's CDR3 is CASSTGQGTNTGELFF. DNA of the CDR3: TGCGCCAGCAGCACCGGACAGGGGACGAACACCGGGGAGCTGTTTTTT. The V gene is TRBV5-1, the J gene TRBJ2-2; 9 bases agree with TRBD1. The CDR3 extends over 16 amino acids. Losses at the gene ends were 4 bases for V and 0 bases for J; bases not matched to a gene: 4. CDR1 and CDR2 (germline): SGHRS, YFSETQ.

The CDR3 DNA reads as TGTGCCAGCTCACCAGGGAGCGGGAGAAGTGATGAGCAGTTCTTC. Its protein is CASSPGSGRSDEQFF. The chain uses TRBV18 and TRBJ2-1, with 8 bases that match TRBD2. The V gene's germline CDR1 is KGHSH and CDR2 LQKENI. This CDR3 region has 15 residues. V lost 2 bases and J lost 8; bases outside the gene matches: 8.

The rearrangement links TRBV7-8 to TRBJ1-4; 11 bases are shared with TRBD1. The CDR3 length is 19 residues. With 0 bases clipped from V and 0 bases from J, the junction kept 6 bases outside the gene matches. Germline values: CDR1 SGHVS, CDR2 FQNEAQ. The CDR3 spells CASSLATGTGGATNEKLFF. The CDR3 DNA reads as TGTGCCAGCAGCTTAGCGACCGGGACAGGGGGTGCAACTAATGAAAAACTGTTTTTT.

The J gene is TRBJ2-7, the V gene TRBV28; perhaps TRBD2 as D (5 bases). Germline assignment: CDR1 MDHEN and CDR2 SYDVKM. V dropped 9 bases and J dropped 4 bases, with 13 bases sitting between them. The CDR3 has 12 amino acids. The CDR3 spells CASGLQNYEQYF. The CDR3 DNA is TGTGCCAGTGGACTTCAAAATTACGAGCAGTACTTC.